Listed below are T cell receptor beta chains from one sample, sequenced in a study of blood T cell repertoires in COVID-19. TCRdb keeps only in-frame clones here, not all; method: immunoSEQ multiplex PCR. The sample consists of approximately 230,000 clones, under 95% of them appearing once. The sequencing input was PBMCs or T cells enriched from blood (not recorded which). Source of these receptors: a woman in her late teens or twenties who had recovered from COVID-19. Each CDR3 is given with its conserved first and last residue. A D gene is named only where the DNA matches it firmly. A row's size may be missing; if present it is once, few, many or a size class.

v_call	j_call	d_call	clone_size	cdr3_aa	cdr3_nt
TRBV7-9	TRBJ1-2	-	few	CASSSTNPTTGGQYGYTF	TGTGCCAGCAGCTCAACCAATCCCACGACAGGAGGACAATATGGCTACACCTTC
TRBV10-3	TRBJ2-7	TRBD1	once	CAISESRAGGFHEQYF	TGTGCCATCAGTGAGTCGAGGGCAGGGGGTTTCCACGAGCAGTACTTC
TRBV5-1	TRBJ2-7	-	-	CASNRSPPSYEQYF	TGCGCCAGTAACAGGAGCCCTCCCTCCTACGAGCAGTACTTC
TRBV28	TRBJ1-1	-	-	CASSSYWGENTEAFF	TGTGCCAGCAGTTCTTACTGGGGGGAGAACACTGAAGCTTTCTTT
TRBV18	TRBJ1-4	-	-	CASRSSNEKLFF	TGTGCAAGCAGGAGTTCTAATGAAAAACTGTTTTTT
TRBV11-2	TRBJ1-4	TRBD1	-	CASSLNVGGQGNEKLFF	TGTGCCAGCAGCTTAAATGTTGGAGGACAGGGCAATGAAAAACTGTTTTTT
TRBV4-3	TRBJ1-1	TRBD1	few	CASSQEVAGTVNTEAFF	TGCGCCAGCAGCCAAGAGGTTGCCGGGACAGTGAACACTGAAGCTTTCTTT
TRBV3-1/TRBV3-2	TRBJ2-1	-	once	CASSPSGLEQFF	TGTGCCAGCAGCCCGTCAGGCCTTGAGCAGTTCTTC
TRBV9	TRBJ2-1	-	-	CASSVDGAGNYNEQFF	TGTGCCAGCAGCGTAGATGGGGCGGGGAATTACAATGAGCAGTTCTTC
TRBV6-6	TRBJ2-7	TRBD2	-	CASSPGLAAYEQYF	TGTGCCAGCAGTCCGGGACTAGCGGCCTACGAGCAGTACTTC
TRBV6-1	TRBJ1-3	-	few	CASSENRGGGNTIYF	TGTGCCAGCAGTGAAAATAGGGGCGGTGGAAACACCATATATTTT
TRBV3-1/TRBV3-2	TRBJ1-3	-	-	CASSQDLISGNTIYF	TGTGCCAGCAGCCAAGACTTAATCTCTGGAAACACCATATATTTT
TRBV19	TRBJ2-1	TRBD2	-	CASSIGASGRHYNEQFF	TGTGCCAGTAGTATCGGGGCTAGCGGGAGGCATTACAATGAGCAGTTCTTC
TRBV7-3	TRBJ2-3	TRBD1	-	CASSSGQGITDTQYF	TGTGCCAGCAGCAGCGGACAGGGGATCACAGATACGCAGTATTTT
TRBV4-3	TRBJ2-4	TRBD1	-	CASSQGSGTDSKLAKNIQYF	TGCGCCAGCAGCCAAGGTTCCGGGACAGATTCAAAACTAGCCAAAAACATTCAGTACTTC
TRBV15	TRBJ2-5	TRBD2	-	CATSRPILGGVEETQYF	TGTGCCACCAGCAGGCCTATTTTGGGGGGGGTAGAAGAGACCCAGTACTTC
TRBV5-1	TRBJ2-1	-	-	CASSLMSSNEQFF	TGCGCCAGCAGCTTGATGTCCTCCAATGAGCAGTTCTTC
TRBV10-3	TRBJ1-2	TRBD1	-	CAISGGQGANYGYTF	TGTGCCATCAGTGGGGGACAGGGGGCGAACTATGGCTACACCTTC
TRBV28	TRBJ2-7	TRBD1	few	CASSGQGLSYEQYF	TGTGCCAGCAGCGGACAGGGGTTATCCTACGAGCAGTACTTC
TRBV28	TRBJ1-5	TRBD1	-	CASRPGGAGFQPQHF	TGTGCCAGCAGGCCAGGGGGCGCAGGGTTTCAGCCCCAGCATTTT
TRBV5-1	TRBJ1-2	TRBD1	-	CASSGGTGRPYGYTF	TGCGCCAGCAGCGGAGGGACAGGAAGACCCTATGGCTACACCTTC
TRBV20-1	TRBJ1-2	TRBD1	-	CSATGGYGYTF	TGCAGTGCTACAGGGGGATATGGCTACACCTTC
TRBV10-3	TRBJ1-6	-	-	CAISEPGGGVSYNSPLHF	TGTGCCATCAGTGAGCCAGGAGGCGGGGTCTCCTATAATTCACCCCTCCACTTT